One sample yielded the 26 T cell receptor beta chains listed below, sequenced in a study of T-cell memory formation after mild COVID-19. TCRdb independently ran MiXCR on the 5' RACE reads; one entry per CDR3 protein. The sample has 350,000 to 450,000 distinct CDR3 sequences; approximately 27% are singletons. Sequenced: PBMCs or a T cell subset sorted from them (not recorded which). These receptors all come from an adult woman who had mild COVID-19 (a few samples of this study predate the infection). Cell type and time point are not known.

This chain links TRBV15 with TRBJ1-2; 9 bases align to TRBD1. J lost 4 bases, V lost 4 bases, and 1 base had no gene match. The CDR3 sequence is 13 residues long. From germline, CDR1 is LNHNV and CDR2 YYDKDF (reference sequence). The CDR3: CATSKDRGYGYTF. The CDR3 DNA sequence: TGTGCCACCAGCAAGGACAGGGGCTATGGCTACACCTTC.

The chain has TRBV12-3 or TRBV12-4 and TRBJ2-1, with D unresolved. The CDR3 covers 13 residues. The ends were cut back, 1 base at V and 10 bases at J, with 11 bases in the middle. CDR3 nucleotide sequence: TGTGCCAGCAGTTTAGGGGTTTACTACGAGCAGTTCTTC. Its translation is CASSLGVYYEQFF.

Ten or more counts support this clonotype. The rearrangement joins TRBV5-1 to TRBJ2-7; a weak D match, TRBD1 (5 bases). Trimming shortened V by 4 bases and J by 0 bases, and 14 bases separated the two germline ends. Germline assignment: CDR1 SGHRS and CDR2 YFSETQ. The CDR3 length is 15 residues. CDR3 sequence (DNA): TGCGCCAGCAGCCCTACGGCAGGGAACTCCTACGAGCAGTACTTC. It codes for CASSPTAGNSYEQYF.

V is TRBV5-1 and J is TRBJ1-2; 9 bases map to TRBD1. Trimming removed 4 bases from V and 6 bases from J; junction bases left unmatched: 10. CDR1 SGHRS and CDR2 YFSETQ come from the germline V gene. CDR3 length: 15 amino acids. The CDR3 protein is CASSHGQGRKDGYTF. The CDR3 coding sequence is TGCGCCAGCAGCCACGGACAGGGGAGGAAGGATGGCTACACCTTC.

This clonotype was seen a few times. The chain uses TRBV19 and TRBJ1-2; 7 bases agree with TRBD1. In germline, CDR1 is LNHDA, CDR2 SQIVND (reference sequence). V was clipped by 6 bases and J by 4 bases; unmatched bases: 2. The CDR3 contains 12 residues. CDR3 sequence reads: CASRGQIYGYTF. The CDR3 DNA follows: TGTGCCAGTAGGGGACAGATCTATGGCTACACCTTC.

This clonotype was counted only a few times. This chain connects TRBV29-1 to TRBJ2-3; tentative D call: TRBD1 (7 bases). CDR1 and CDR2 from the germline V gene are SQVTM and ANQGSEA. The V end was cut by 8 bases, the J end by 1 base, with 25 bases between. The CDR3 spans 17 residues. The CDR3 loop is CSSTILRGGGGTDTQYF. The CDR3 DNA reads TGCAGCTCAACGATCCTACGAGGGGGCGGGGGCACAGATACGCAGTATTTT.

This clonotype was picked up a small number of times. The chain couples TRBV7-6 to TRBJ2-1; D call uncertain. The germline V and J ends were trimmed by 0 bases and 1 base, with 7 bases remaining between them. The CDR3 runs 15 residues. From germline, CDR1 is SGHVS and CDR2 FNYEAQ. The CDR3 nucleotides are TGTGCCAGCAGCTTAGCCCACAGTTCCTACAATGAGCAGTTCTTC. Amino acids: CASSLAHSSYNEQFF.

In its sample, this clonotype was seen a few times. This sequence joins TRBV12-3 or TRBV12-4 and TRBJ2-2, with 7 positions matching TRBD1. The V gene end was trimmed by 4 bases and the J gene end by 7 bases; junction bases not matched to a gene: 9. CDR3 length equals 15 residues. For the CDR3, the DNA is TGTGCCAGCAGTTCGGGTCCCAGGGGGATCGGGGAGCTGTTTTTT. Protein: CASSSGPRGIGELFF.

The CDR3 coding sequence is TGTGCCAGTTCCGGACAGGCGTCCTCCTACGAGCAGTACTTC. It encodes CASSGQASSYEQYF. The V gene is TRBV10-3, the J gene TRBJ2-7; 7 positions match TRBD1. The germline gives CDR1 ENHRY, CDR2 SYGVKD. V gave up 10 bases and J gave up 0 bases; unmatched junction bases: 9. The length of the CDR3 is 14 residues.

This chain links TRBV10-3 with TRBJ1-1; 10 nucleotides match TRBD1. Looked up from germline, CDR1 is ENHRY and CDR2 is SYGVKD. V lost 6 bases to trimming and J lost 1 base; unmatched junction nucleotides: 2. The CDR3 contains 14 residues. The chain's CDR3 is CAIRGDRGNTEAFF. DNA for the CDR3: TGTGCCATCAGGGGGGACAGGGGGAACACTGAAGCTTTCTTT.

This clonotype was detected ten times or more. The chain combines TRBV12-3 or TRBV12-4 with TRBJ2-3; no clear D gene. With 4 bases removed from V and 5 bases from J, the gap between germline ends came to 4 bases. CDR3 length: 11 residues. The CDR3 coding sequence is TGTGCCAGCAGTTCCCGAGATACGCAGTATTTT. This encodes CASSSRDTQYF.

CDR3 DNA: TGCGCCAGCAGCTTGGAACCCCGGGACAGGGGGCGAGGTTCACCCCTCCACTTT. Its protein product is CASSLEPRDRGRGSPLHF. The chain has TRBV5-1 and TRBJ1-6, with 12 bases fitting TRBD1. The germline V gene has CDR1 SGHRS and CDR2 YFSETQ. With V trimmed by 0 bases and J by 9 bases, 10 bases remained unmatched. This CDR3 is 18 amino acids long.

J is TRBJ2-3 and V is TRBV5-1; D call uncertain. Trimming removed 0 bases at V and 5 bases at J, with 7 bases between. Per the germline V gene, CDR1 is SGHRS and CDR2 is YFSETQ. The CDR3 runs 13 residues. The DNA of the CDR3 is TGCGCCAGCAGCTTGGGATCCGGAGATACGCAGTATTTT. Protein: CASSLGSGDTQYF.

V is TRBV29-1 and J is TRBJ1-4, with D tentatively TRBD1 (6 bases). CDR1 and CDR2 (germline): SQVTM, ANQGSEA. The CDR3 length is 13 residues. The ends were cut back, 7 bases at V and 6 bases at J, with 15 bases in the middle. The CDR3 DNA sequence: TGCAGCGCCCGAAGGAGGGGGGATGAAAAACTGTTTTTT. Protein: CSARRRGDEKLFF.

This clonotype was recorded a few times. The rearrangement uses TRBV6-2 or TRBV6-3 and TRBJ2-2; D may be TRBD1 or TRBD2 (5 bases each). The CDR3 is made up of 13 amino acids. V lost 7 bases and J lost 1, with 7 bases in between. The V gene's germline CDR1 is MNHEY and CDR2 SVGEGT. The CDR3 spells CASMRGNTGELFF. CDR3 DNA sequence: TGTGCCAGCATGAGGGGGAACACCGGGGAGCTGTTTTTT.

This rearrangement joins TRBV7-2 to TRBJ1-2, with 9 nucleotides matching TRBD1. The CDR3 runs to 14 residues. Germline loops: CDR1 SGHTA, CDR2 FQGNSA. The trim removed 4 bases at V and 5 bases at J, leaving 5 bases unmatched. In DNA form, the CDR3 reads TGTGCCAGCAGCTGGACAGGGGCGGAGTATGGCTACACCTTC. This sequence encodes CASSWTGAEYGYTF. Full variable domain (missing parts from reference TRBV7-2 and TRBJ1-2): GAGVSQSPSNKVTEKGKDVELRCDPISGHTALYWYRQSLGQGLEFLIYFQGNSAPDKSGLPSDRFSAERTGGSVSTLTIQRTQQEDSAVYLCASSWTGAEYGYTFGSGTRLTVV.

The gene calls are TRBV7-9 and TRBJ2-1; TRBD2 agrees at 9 bases. With 6 bases clipped from V and 7 bases from J, the junction kept 19 bases outside the gene matches. Germline CDR1 reads SEHNR; CDR2 reads FQNEAQ (reference sequence). CDR3 length: 18 residues. CDR3 nucleotides: TGTGCCAGCAGTTTCCCCGGGCGCTTAGCGGGAGTACGTAATGAGCAGTTCTTC. Encoded protein: CASSFPGRLAGVRNEQFF. The whole variable domain, filled in from reference TRBV7-9 and TRBJ2-1, reads DTGVSQNPRHKITKRGQNVTFRCDPISEHNRLYWYRQTLGQGPEFLTYFQNEAQLEKSRLLSDRFSAERPKGSFSTLEIQRTEQGDSAMYLCASSFPGRLAGVRNEQFFGPGTRLTVL.

The chain joins TRBV15 to TRBJ2-2; D is ambiguous. This CDR3 contains 15 residues. Germline loops: CDR1 LNHNV, CDR2 YYDKDF (reference sequence). Deletions cut 2 bases from V and 5 bases from J, with 12 bases between. CDR3 coding DNA: TGTGCCACCAGCAGAACTTGGGTTCTAACCGGGGAGCTGTTTTTT. This translates into CATSRTWVLTGELFF.

The V call is TRBV7-3, the J call TRBJ2-1, with TRBD2 matching 8 bases. The CDR3 sequence is 15 residues long. The germline CDR1 and CDR2 sequences are SGHTA and FQGTGA. J was trimmed by 8 bases and V by 3 bases; bases with no gene match: 9. The CDR3 DNA reads TGTGCCAGCAGCTTTCGGCTAGCGGGTTACCATGAGCAGTTCTTC. Protein: CASSFRLAGYHEQFF.

With respect to this clonotype: The germline gene is not matched at one end of the junction; a read error may be the cause. The chain employs TRBV11-2 and TRBJ2-2; TRBD2 matches at 12 bases. This CDR3 is 19 amino acids long. CDR1 and CDR2 from the germline V gene are SGHAT and FQNNGV. CDR3 amino acids: CASSRGLAGGNLNTGELFF. The CDR3 bases are TGTGCCAGCAGCCGAGGGCTAGCGGGAGGGAATTTGAACACCGGGGAGCTTTTTTTT.

The rearrangement links TRBV7-9 to TRBJ2-5; perhaps TRBD1 as D (5 bases). The CDR3 totals 16 residues. Germline V CDR1 and CDR2: SEHNR, FQNEAQ (reference sequence). V gave up 1 base and J gave up 1 base, with 13 bases separating them. CDR3 region: CASSLVARAGQETQYF. Here the CDR3 DNA reads TGTGCCAGCAGCTTAGTTGCCAGGGCCGGCCAAGAGACCCAGTACTTC.

This clonotype occurred a few times. The chain links TRBV24-1 to TRBJ2-2; 13 bases are a match to TRBD2. The germline V gene has CDR1 KGHDR and CDR2 SFDVKD. CDR3 length equals 20 residues. The ends lost 9 bases at V and 6 bases at J; junction bases unmatched: 21. The CDR3 DNA reads TGTGCCACCGCCCGAGGCAGGGTAACCACTAGCGGGAGGGCCGCCGGGGAGCTGTTTTTT. Translating it yields CATARGRVTTSGRAAGELFF.

The J gene is TRBJ2-2, the V gene TRBV2; D possibly corresponds to TRBD1 (6 bases). The CDR3 covers 15 residues. Germline CDR1 is SNHLY and CDR2 is FYNNEI. The ends were cut back, 6 bases at V and 0 bases at J, with 11 bases in the middle. CDR3 region: CASRKDSANTGELFF. The DNA for the CDR3 is TGTGCCAGCAGGAAGGACAGTGCGAACACCGGGGAGCTGTTTTTT.

The sample holds a few counts of this clonotype. The chain joins TRBV29-1 to TRBJ1-1, with 7 positions matching TRBD1. From germline, CDR1 is SQVTM and CDR2 ANQGSEA. The CDR3 covers 16 residues. J gave up 4 bases and V 7 bases, and 18 bases lay outside the gene matches. The CDR3 region is CSALISAGTVLTEAFF. Here the CDR3 DNA reads TGCAGCGCCCTAATTAGCGCGGGGACAGTACTCACTGAAGCTTTCTTT.

The rearrangement uses TRBV7-2 and TRBJ1-2; no clear D. V lost 5 bases and J 3 bases, leaving 13 bases between the germline ends. CDR3 length: 14 amino acids. Per the germline V gene, CDR1 is SGHTA and CDR2 is FQGNSA. The CDR3 loop reads CASSGPPGHYGYTF. In nucleotides, the CDR3 is TGTGCCAGCAGCGGCCCCCCCGGACACTATGGCTACACCTTC. Using reference TRBV7-2 and TRBJ1-2 for the parts outside the CDR3, the full variable domain is GAGVSQSPSNKVTEKGKDVELRCDPISGHTALYWYRQSLGQGLEFLIYFQGNSAPDKSGLPSDRFSAERTGGSVSTLTIQRTQQEDSAVYLCASSGPPGHYGYTFGSGTRLTVV.

This clonotype has a handful of counts. This chain links TRBV12-3 or TRBV12-4 with TRBJ2-2; D might be TRBD2 (6 bases). Trimming left V 6 bases short and J 4 bases short, with 18 bases between. This CDR3 region has 16 residues. CDR3 protein: CASRGPGERLTGELFF. The CDR3 coding sequence is TGTGCCAGCAGAGGGCCGGGGGAGCGCCTCACCGGGGAGCTGTTTTTT.